This entry lists 7 T cell receptor beta chains sequenced from one sample in a study of T cell responses to AZD1222 COVID-19 vaccine. The data were produced by immunoSEQ multiplex PCR, yet TCRdb's version contains in-frame clones alone and is incomplete. The table includes some 150,000 clones, about 86% detected once. Sequencing used peripheral blood, obtained 28 days after the second AZD1222 dose. The receptors shown here come from an adult who received the AZD1222 COVID-19 vaccine.

This clone occurred a few times. The rearrangement links TRBV5-8 to TRBJ1-3; 8 bases line up with TRBD1. The CDR3 extends over 13 amino acids. CDR1 is SGHTS and CDR2 is YDEGEE in the germline V gene. With 0 bases clipped from V and 9 bases from J, the junction kept 2 bases outside the gene matches. DNA of the CDR3: TGTGCCAGCAGCTTGGGGACAGGGACCACCATATATTTT. Translation: CASSLGTGTTIYF. Complete variable domain (other parts from reference TRBV5-8 and TRBJ1-3): EAGVTQSPTHLIKTRGQQATLRCSPISGHTSVYWYQQALGLGLQFLLWYDEGEERNRGNFPPRFSGRQFPNYSSELNVNALELEDSALYLCASSLGTGTTIYFGEGSWLTVV.

This clone was recorded once. This rearrangement joins TRBV9 to TRBJ1-6, with 8 positions matching TRBD1. CDR1 is SGDLS and CDR2 is YYNGEE in the germline V gene. V was pared by 4 bases and J by 6 bases, with 9 bases of the junction left unmatched. The length of the CDR3 is 16 residues. Here the CDR3 DNA reads TGTGCCAGCAGCACAACAAGCGGGACAGGTAATTCACCCCTCCACTTT. This translates into CASSTTSGTGNSPLHF.

The chain links TRBV6-1 to TRBJ1-2, with 7 positions matching TRBD1. CDR3 length equals 16 residues. V lost 2 bases and J lost 3; bases outside the gene matches: 9. Germline V gives CDR1 MNHNS, CDR2 SASEGT. CDR3 in DNA: TGTGCCAGCAGTGAATTGGTGCGGGGGACAGACTATGGCTACACCTTC. It is translated as CASSELVRGTDYGYTF.

This clone has just one count. This sequence joins TRBV30 and TRBJ2-3; D possibly uses TRBD1 or TRBD2 (5 bases each). V lost 8 bases, J lost 1 base, and 13 bases lay in between. Germline CDR1 reads GTSNPN; CDR2 reads SVGIG (reference sequence). The CDR3 is 13 residues long. CDR3 coding DNA: TGTGCCAGACTTATGGGGGGCACAGATACGCAGTATTTT. Amino acids: CARLMGGTDTQYF.

This chain joins TRBV7-8 and TRBJ1-5; D might be TRBD1 (5 bases). This CDR3 comprises 15 residues. The germline gives CDR1 SGHVS, CDR2 FQNEAQ. V lost 2 bases, J lost 6 bases, and 14 bases lay in between. The chain's CDR3 is CASSLTGRVAQPQHF. DNA of the CDR3: TGTGCCAGCAGCTTAACAGGCAGGGTGGCTCAGCCCCAGCATTTT.

This chain links TRBV24-1 with TRBJ2-2, with TRBD1 matching over 11 bases. The V gene's germline CDR1 is KGHDR and CDR2 SFDVKD. The V segment lost 4 bases and the J segment 2 bases; nucleotides outside the gene matches: 8. This CDR3 spans 18 amino acids. The CDR3 nucleotides read TGTGCCACCAGTGACAATCGTTGGACAGGGGGCAACACCGGGGAGCTGTTTTTT. This encodes CATSDNRWTGGNTGELFF.

This chain uses TRBV12-3 or TRBV12-4 with TRBJ1-2; no firm D call. Trimming removed 3 bases from V and 4 bases from J, with 6 bases in between. The CDR3 spans 12 residues. The CDR3 loop reads CASSFGGYGYTF. The CDR3 DNA follows: TGTGCCAGCAGTTTTGGAGGCTATGGCTACACCTTC.